The clone carrying this T cell receptor beta chain turned up a few times. Its antigen remains unknown. Only in-frame clones appear in the TCRdb table, and some are missing; sequencing was by immunoSEQ multiplex PCR. The table records about 3,000 clones, roughly 15% of them present only once. The data are from a study of T cells in localized non-small cell lung cancer. Study conclusions and caveats: Analysis by sequencing included only one tumor region, so heterogeneity remains possible. When the top 100 tumor clones were examined, a median around 61 of them also appeared in the adjacent lung, which was paired and uninvolved.

Germline CDR1 SGDLS, CDR2 YYNGEE. V dropped 9 bases and J dropped 0 bases, with 14 bases sitting between them. The CDR3 has 14 residues. The genes are TRBV9 and TRBJ2-3; possible D gene TRBD1, 5 bases. This clonotype was sampled from a woman aged 35-70 years with stage II lung adenocarcinoma. The material sequenced was lung tumor tissue, taken before any cancer treatment. CDR3 amino acids: CAIPTGPSTDTQYF. In nucleotides, the CDR3 is TGTGCCATCCCAACAGGTCCTAGCACAGATACGCAGTATTTT. Full variable domain (remainder filled in from reference TRBV9 and TRBJ2-3): DSGVTQTPKHLITATGQRVTLRCSPRSGDLSVYWYQQSLDQGLQFLIQYYNGEERAKGNILERFSAQQFPDLHSELNLSSLELGDSALYFCAIPTGPSTDTQYFGPGTRLTVL.